Sequencing of this TCR beta chain was carried out in a study of T cell clonality in common variable immunodeficiency. Using immunoSEQ multiplex PCR, the repertoire was profiled, and TCRdb retains in-frame clones only, with some absent. This set yields tens of thousands of clones and no singletons; the top ten hold approximately 5.4%. V shed 4 bases and J shed 0 bases, with 9 bases lying between them. The CDR3 is 13 residues long. Germline CDR1 is DFQATT and CDR2 is SNEGSKA (reference sequence). This clone was counted many times. The observed sequence ends 3 residues before the CDR3 terminus, with the missing tail filled in from the germline J gene. Most patients and controls had Caucasian heritage. Heparinized whole blood, roughly 5 to 8.5 ml, came from each donor.

The specimen sequenced was peripheral blood mononuclear cells. The chain recombines TRBV20-1 with TRBJ1-1; D unresolved. This sequence was found in a person aged 18-70 years in good health. The CDR3 spells CSATPHMNTEAFF. The CDR3 bases that were read are TGCAGTGCTACCCCACATATGAACACTGAA.